This is a list of T cell receptor beta chains from one sample in a study of blood T cell repertoires in COVID-19. This table comes from immunoSEQ multiplex PCR, and its TCRdb copy is limited to in-frame clones, with some not included. Of around 130,000 clones in the sample, about nine tenths were seen once. Source material: peripheral blood. Receptors were obtained from a man aged 55 to 70 with COVID-19, enrolled during active disease. CDR3s include the opening cysteine and the closing phenylalanine or tryptophan. D genes are given only for firm matches. Size is omitted from some rows. Given values are once, few, many or a class for expanded clones.

TRBV18	NA	TRBD1	TRBJ2-5	TGTGCCAGCTCCCCTGCCGGACAGGGTCAAGAGACCCAGTACTTC	CASSPAGQGQETQYF
TRBV28	NA	NA	TRBJ1-1	TGTGCCAGCAGTTTATGGGACAGCCATATGAACACTGAAGCTTTCTTT	CASSLWDSHMNTEAFF
TRBV29-1	NA	NA	TRBJ1-4	TGCAGCGTTGAGGTTTGGGAGGGGGAAGCTAATGAAAAACTGTTTTTT	CSVEVWEGEANEKLFF
TRBV6-5	NA	TRBD1	TRBJ2-7	TGTGCCAGCAGTTGGACAGGGAACGAGCAGTACTTC	CASSWTGNEQYF
TRBV10-3	once	NA	TRBJ1-4	TGTGCCATCAGTGAGTACGGGGATAATGAAAAACTGTTTTTT	CAISEYGDNEKLFF
TRBV19	NA	NA	TRBJ2-6	TGTGCCAGTAGTACCAACAGGGTTGGGGCCAACGTCCTGACTTTC	CASSTNRVGANVLTF
TRBV6-4	NA	TRBD2	TRBJ2-3	TGTGCCAGCAGTGAACTAGCGGGAAGTACAGATACGCAGTATTTT	CASSELAGSTDTQYF
TRBV7-9	NA	TRBD2	TRBJ2-5	TGTGCCAGCAGCGGGAGGGGTCCCGAGACCCAGTACTTC	CASSGRGPETQYF
TRBV5-1	NA	NA	TRBJ2-7	TGCGCCAGCAGCCCTTGGGGGGACGAGCAGTACTTC	CASSPWGDEQYF
TRBV11-2	once	TRBD1	TRBJ1-1	TGTGCCAGCGCAGGGGGCTTGAACACTGAAGCTTTCTTT	CASAGGLNTEAFF
TRBV2	NA	NA	TRBJ2-3	TGTGCCAGCAGTGAATATGGACTTGATGTGACAGATACGCAGTATTTT	CASSEYGLDVTDTQYF
TRBV6-2/TRBV6-3	NA	TRBD2	TRBJ2-1	TGTGCCAGCAGTCTTAGCGGGAGGGCCTACAATGAGCAGTTCTTC	CASSLSGRAYNEQFF
TRBV25-1	NA	TRBD1	TRBJ1-1	TGTGCCAGCAGGATGACAGGGGATCGCCGTGAAGCTTTCTTT	CASRMTGDRREAFF
TRBV4-1	NA	TRBD1	TRBJ1-2	TGCGCCAGCAGTCAATGGGACAGCTATGGCTACACCTTC	CASSQWDSYGYTF
TRBV5-4	NA	NA	TRBJ2-3	TGTGCCAGCAGCTTAACAGCGGGAGATACGCAGTATTTT	CASSLTAGDTQYF
TRBV15	NA	NA	TRBJ2-1	TGTGCCACCAGGGGGGGAGACCGGTGGGATGAGCAGTTCTTC	CATRGGDRWDEQFF